A selection of T cell receptor beta chains follows, all from one sample in a study of response to subunit inactivated influenza vaccine. TCRdb re-called the RT-PCR reads through MiXCR, storing one row per CDR3 protein. The sample contains about 780,000 distinct CDR3 sequences, around 18% of which appear only once. The source material was PBMCs from blood, sampled 5 days after vaccination. These receptors came from a man aged 50 or older who received an inactivated influenza vaccine. The CDR3 runs from the conserved cysteine through the conserved F or W. The D gene is left open where the match is weak. The size field is filled for only some rows; it gives once, few, many or a size class.

d_call,j_call,clone_size,v_call,cdr3_nt,cdr3_aa
-,TRBJ2-7,-,TRBV9,TGTGCCAGCAGCGTAGTAACAGGAGCCTACGAGCAGTACTTC,CASSVVTGAYEQYF
-,TRBJ2-7,-,TRBV5-6,TGTGCCAGCAGCTTTGGACCAACGGGGGTCGGGAACGAGCAGCACTTC,CASSFGPTGVGNEQHF
-,TRBJ2-1,many,TRBV20-1,TGCAGTGCTACCCTAGGGGCGAGTAGGATCTTCAGCAATGAGCAGTTCTTC,CSATLGASRIFSNEQFF
TRBD2,TRBJ2-1,-,TRBV29-1,TGCAGCGTTGAAAAAGGACTAGCTGGATACAATGAGCAGTTCTTC,CSVEKGLAGYNEQFF
-,TRBJ2-1,few,TRBV7-3,TGTGCCAGCAGCTTATCGCGGAGCTCCTACAATGAGCAGTTCTTC,CASSLSRSSYNEQFF
TRBD1,TRBJ1-6,few,TRBV5-1,TGCGCCAGCAGCTTGGGACAGGGGGAAGGACCCCTCCACTTT,CASSLGQGEGPLHF
TRBD2,TRBJ2-3,few,TRBV4-3,TGCGCCAGCAGCCAAGACGGCAGCGGGGGGACCCTCACAGATACGCAGTATTTT,CASSQDGSGGTLTDTQYF
-,TRBJ2-1,few,TRBV4-2,TGTGCCAGCAGCCATGATGTAGAGCTGTTTAATGAGCAGTTCTTC,CASSHDVELFNEQFF
TRBD2,TRBJ2-7,few,TRBV6-5,TGTGCCAGCAGTTACCCTGGGTCTAGCGGGAGCTCAGTCAACGAGCAGTACTTC,CASSYPGSSGSSVNEQYF
-,TRBJ1-6,-,TRBV6-1,TGTGCCAGCAGTGAATACCGGGATTCACCCCTCCACTTT,CASSEYRDSPLHF
TRBD2,TRBJ2-1,many,TRBV4-3,TGCGCCAGCAGCCTGGCTAGCGGGGAATACTACAATGAGCAGTTCTTC,CASSLASGEYYNEQFF
TRBD2,TRBJ2-3,few,TRBV9,TGTGCCAGCAGCGGTGGAGGACTAGCGGGCGATACGCAGTATTTT,CASSGGGLAGDTQYF
-,TRBJ2-3,-,TRBV2,TGTGCCAGCAGTGTGAACAGGGTCACAGATACGCAGTATTTT,CASSVNRVTDTQYF
-,TRBJ2-4,-,TRBV6-2/TRBV6-3,TGTGCCAGCAGTTTATCCAATGGCGGGCTAAACATTCAGTACTTC,CASSLSNGGLNIQYF
-,TRBJ2-3,few,TRBV29-1,TGCAGCGCCCCGGGGGGTTTCCGCAGGGGAAGGTCAGATACGCAGTATTTT,CSAPGGFRRGRSDTQYF
-,TRBJ1-2,-,TRBV29-1,TGCAGCGTTGAAGGTGGCTGGAGGGCGGGCTACACCTTC,CSVEGGWRAGYTF
TRBD1,TRBJ2-7,-,TRBV5-1,TGCGCCAGCAGCTTGAGTTCGCCGGGACAGCCGGACGAGCAGTACTTC,CASSLSSPGQPDEQYF